This T cell receptor (beta chain) was recorded in a study of blood T cell repertoires in COVID-19. Assay used: immunoSEQ multiplex PCR; TCRdb lists only in-frame clones, some missing. The sample records 120,000 or so clones, 85% to 90% being singletons. This clone was recorded once. The CDR3 loop spans 13 amino acids. V gave up 6 bases and J gave up 1 base, with 7 bases separating them. Germline-derived CDR1 and CDR2 are LNHDA and SQIVND (reference sequence). The specimen was peripheral blood. This clonotype originated in an elderly man with active or convalescent COVID-19. The chain uses TRBV19 and TRBJ1-3, with unresolved D. CDR3 sequence: CASSPLSGNTIYF. CDR3 nucleotides: TGTGCCAGTAGCCCTCTTTCTGGAAACACCATATATTTT.